This TCR beta chain was found in a study of blood T cell repertoires in COVID-19. The CDR3 consists of 15 residues. V lost 2 bases to trimming and J lost 7 bases, with 17 bases between them. Germline V lookup: CDR1 SGHTA, CDR2 FQGTGA. The Seattle patients joined while their infection was active and were tracked longitudinally afterward. Original handling: It was from reference gene primer amplification that nucleated cell counts were estimated. The data were produced by immunoSEQ multiplex PCR, yet TCRdb's version contains in-frame clones alone and is incomplete. The V and J calls and the clone size are those of that table, but D and trimming were determined from the DNA. This table has about 100,000 clones, 75% to 85% appearing once.

This sequence joins TRBV7-3 and TRBJ1-1; the D gene is possibly TRBD1 (5 bases). Sample: peripheral blood. The sequence came from a man older than 75 with COVID-19, enrolled during active disease. As DNA, the CDR3 is TGTGCCAGCAGCTTAGGTCCGGGGAGGGGTGGTGAAGCTTTCTTT. Its protein is CASSLGPGRGGEAFF.